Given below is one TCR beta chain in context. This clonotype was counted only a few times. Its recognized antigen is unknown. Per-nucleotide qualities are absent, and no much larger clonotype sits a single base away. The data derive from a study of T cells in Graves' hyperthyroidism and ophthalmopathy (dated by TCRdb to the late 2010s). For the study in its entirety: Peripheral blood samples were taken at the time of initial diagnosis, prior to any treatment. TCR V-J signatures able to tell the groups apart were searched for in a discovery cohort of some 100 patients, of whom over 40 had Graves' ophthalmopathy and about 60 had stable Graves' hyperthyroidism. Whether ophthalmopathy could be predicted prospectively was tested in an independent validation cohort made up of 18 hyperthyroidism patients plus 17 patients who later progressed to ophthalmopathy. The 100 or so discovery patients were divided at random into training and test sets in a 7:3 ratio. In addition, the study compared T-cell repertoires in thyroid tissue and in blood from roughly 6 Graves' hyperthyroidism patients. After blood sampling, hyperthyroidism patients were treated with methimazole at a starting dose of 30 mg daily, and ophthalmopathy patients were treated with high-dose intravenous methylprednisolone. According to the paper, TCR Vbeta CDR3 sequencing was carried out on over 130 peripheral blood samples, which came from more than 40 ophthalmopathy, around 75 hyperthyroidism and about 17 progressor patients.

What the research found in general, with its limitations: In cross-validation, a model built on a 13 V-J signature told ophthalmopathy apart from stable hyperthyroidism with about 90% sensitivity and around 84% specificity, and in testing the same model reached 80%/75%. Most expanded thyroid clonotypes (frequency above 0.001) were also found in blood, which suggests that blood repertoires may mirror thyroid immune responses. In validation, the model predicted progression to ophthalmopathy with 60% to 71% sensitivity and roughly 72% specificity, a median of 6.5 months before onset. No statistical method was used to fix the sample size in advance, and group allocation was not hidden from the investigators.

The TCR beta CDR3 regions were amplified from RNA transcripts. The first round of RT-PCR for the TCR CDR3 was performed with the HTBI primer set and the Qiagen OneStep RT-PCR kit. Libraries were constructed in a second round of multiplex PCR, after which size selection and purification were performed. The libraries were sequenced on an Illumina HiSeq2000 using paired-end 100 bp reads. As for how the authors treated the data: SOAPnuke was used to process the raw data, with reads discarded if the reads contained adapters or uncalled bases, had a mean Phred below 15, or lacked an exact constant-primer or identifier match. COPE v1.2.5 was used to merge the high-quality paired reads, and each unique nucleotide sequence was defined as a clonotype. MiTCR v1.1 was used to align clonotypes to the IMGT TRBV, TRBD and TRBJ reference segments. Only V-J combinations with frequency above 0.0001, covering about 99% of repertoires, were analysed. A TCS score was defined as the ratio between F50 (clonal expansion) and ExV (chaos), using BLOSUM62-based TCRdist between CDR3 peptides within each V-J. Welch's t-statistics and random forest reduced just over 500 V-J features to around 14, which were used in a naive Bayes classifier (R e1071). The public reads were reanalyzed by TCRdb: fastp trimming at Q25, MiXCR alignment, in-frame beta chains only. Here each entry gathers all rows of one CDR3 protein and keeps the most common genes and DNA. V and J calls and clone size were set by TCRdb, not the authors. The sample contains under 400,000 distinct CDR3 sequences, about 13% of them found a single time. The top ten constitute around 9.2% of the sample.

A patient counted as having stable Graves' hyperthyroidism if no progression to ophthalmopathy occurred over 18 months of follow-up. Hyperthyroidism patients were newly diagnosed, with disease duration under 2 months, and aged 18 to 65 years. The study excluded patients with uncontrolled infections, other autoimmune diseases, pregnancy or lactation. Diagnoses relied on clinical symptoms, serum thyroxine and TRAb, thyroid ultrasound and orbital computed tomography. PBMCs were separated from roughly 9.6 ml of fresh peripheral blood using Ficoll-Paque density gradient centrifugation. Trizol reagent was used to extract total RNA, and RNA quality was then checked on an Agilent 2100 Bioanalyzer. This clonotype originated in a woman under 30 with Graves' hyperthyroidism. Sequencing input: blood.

The bases read TGCAGTTCACCACGCAGGGGCGAAAACTATGGCTACACCTTC. It codes for CSSPRRGENYGYTF. This chain joins TRBV20-1 to TRBJ1-2, with a tentative D gene TRBD1 over 6 matching bases. CDR1 and CDR2 are read off the germline V gene (reference sequence) as DFQATT and SNEGSKA. Spanning cysteine to phenylalanine, the CDR3 consists of 14 amino acids. The read is trimmed to its CDR3 DNA, 42 bases read in frame from base 1. The junction shows trimming of 8 bases on V and 2 bases on J, plus 18 bases between the germline ends.